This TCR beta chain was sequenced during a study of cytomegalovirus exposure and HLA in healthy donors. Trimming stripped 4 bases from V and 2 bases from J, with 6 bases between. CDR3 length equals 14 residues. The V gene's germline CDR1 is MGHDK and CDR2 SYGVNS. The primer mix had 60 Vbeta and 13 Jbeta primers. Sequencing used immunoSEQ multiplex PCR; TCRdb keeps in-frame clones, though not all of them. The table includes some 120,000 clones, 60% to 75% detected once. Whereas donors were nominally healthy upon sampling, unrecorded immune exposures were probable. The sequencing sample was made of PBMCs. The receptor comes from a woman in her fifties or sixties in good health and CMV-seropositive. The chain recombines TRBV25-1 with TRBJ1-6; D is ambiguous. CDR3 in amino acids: CASSGGTYNSPLHF. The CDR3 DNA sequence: TGTGCCAGCAGTGGCGGGACCTATAATTCACCCCTCCACTTT.